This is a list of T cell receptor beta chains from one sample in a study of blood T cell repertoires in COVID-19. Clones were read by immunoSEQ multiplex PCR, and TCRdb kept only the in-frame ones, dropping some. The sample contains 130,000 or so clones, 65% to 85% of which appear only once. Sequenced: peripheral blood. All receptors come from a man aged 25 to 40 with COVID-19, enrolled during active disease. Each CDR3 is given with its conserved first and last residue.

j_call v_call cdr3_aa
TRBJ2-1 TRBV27 CASSASHGSSYNEQFF
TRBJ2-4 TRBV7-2 CASSPREGGGMTKNIQYF
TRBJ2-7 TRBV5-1 CASNRQGDEQYF
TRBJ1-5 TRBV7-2 CASSPGREYQPQHF
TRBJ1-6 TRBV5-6 CASSSYRNSPLHF
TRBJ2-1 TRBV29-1 CSADREGSSYNEQFF
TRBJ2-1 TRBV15 CATSRLAGSTEQFF
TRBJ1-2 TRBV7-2 CASSLMSPGGVGYTF
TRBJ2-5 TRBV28 CASSSGFGETQYF
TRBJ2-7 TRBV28 CASSNLWRSYEQYF
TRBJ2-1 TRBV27 CASSLWGQGGNEQFF
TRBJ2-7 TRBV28 CASGGGPYEQYF
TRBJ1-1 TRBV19 CASSGGSRNTEAFF
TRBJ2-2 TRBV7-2 CASSFKLAGGPGELFF
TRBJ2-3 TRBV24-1 CATSDLAAGRSSTDTQYF
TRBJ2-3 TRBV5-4 CASRGSRGAKDTQYF
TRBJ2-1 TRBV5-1 CASSLGQGTSSYNEQFF
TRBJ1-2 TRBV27 CASSLNTQGTNYGYTF
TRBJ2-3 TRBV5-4 CAGGSGTITDTQYF
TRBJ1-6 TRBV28 CASSLTGIWSPLHF
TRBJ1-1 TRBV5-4 CASSVFDRDTEAFF
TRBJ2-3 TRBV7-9 CASSRRGLGPDTQYF
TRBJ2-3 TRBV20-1 CSASPGGYTDTQYF
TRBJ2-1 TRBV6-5 CASFELSYNEQFF
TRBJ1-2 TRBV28 CASSLRVRNYGYTF
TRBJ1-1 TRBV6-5 CASTLRGTEAFF
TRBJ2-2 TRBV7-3 CASSLKGAGELFF
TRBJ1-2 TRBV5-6 CASSPTGTVDYGYTF
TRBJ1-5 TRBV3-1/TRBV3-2 CASSQGTGDQPQHF
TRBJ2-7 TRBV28 CASSGNPSRSSYEQYF
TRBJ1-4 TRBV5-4 CASSIRTGGNEKLFF
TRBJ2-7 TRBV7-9 CASSVQPDSQQYF
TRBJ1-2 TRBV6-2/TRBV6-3 CASSQQGPRGDGYTF
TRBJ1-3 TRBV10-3 CAISEGSGNTIYF
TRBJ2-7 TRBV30 CAWTGTTSYEQYF